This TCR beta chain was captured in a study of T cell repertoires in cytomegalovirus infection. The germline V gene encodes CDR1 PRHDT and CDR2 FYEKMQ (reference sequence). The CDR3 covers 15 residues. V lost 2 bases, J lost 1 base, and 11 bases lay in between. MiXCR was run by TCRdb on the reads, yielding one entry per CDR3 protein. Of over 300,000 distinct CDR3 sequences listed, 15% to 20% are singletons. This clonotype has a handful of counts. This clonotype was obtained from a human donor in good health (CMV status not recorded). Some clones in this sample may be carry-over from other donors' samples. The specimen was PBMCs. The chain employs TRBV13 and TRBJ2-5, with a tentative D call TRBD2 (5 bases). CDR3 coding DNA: TGTGCCAGCAGCTTAATCCCTAGCATCCAAGAGACCCAGTACTTC. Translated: CASSLIPSIQETQYF.